The next 28 T cell receptor beta chains were all read from a single sample in a study of blood T cell repertoires in COVID-19. TCRdb's table, derived via immunoSEQ multiplex PCR, lists solely in-frame clones and lacks some. The sample lists 90,000 to 110,000 clones, around 80% occurring once. Specimen: peripheral blood. The receptors originated from a woman of 80 years or more with acute or convalescent COVID-19.

This clone has a single count. This chain uses TRBV20-1 with TRBJ1-2; D gene unclear. In germline, CDR1 is DFQATT, CDR2 SNEGSKA (reference sequence). Trimming removed 5 bases at V and 4 bases at J, with 8 bases between. The CDR3 has 11 residues. CDR3 sequence reads: CSAPTGYGYTF. Written as DNA, the CDR3 is TGCAGTGCTCCAACTGGCTATGGCTACACCTTC.

The rearrangement uses TRBV19 and TRBJ2-2; D might be TRBD1 (6 bases). The V end lost 8 bases, the J end lost 5 bases, and 15 bases lay between the germline ends. Germline CDR1 reads LNHDA; CDR2 reads SQIVND (reference sequence). The CDR3 length is 14 residues. The CDR3 DNA follows: TGTGCCAGTCGGCGAAACAGGGAAACCGGGGAGCTGTTTTTT. This sequence encodes CASRRNRETGELFF.

V usage is TRBV6-6 and J usage is TRBJ1-5, with TRBD1 matching over 9 bases. V lost 6 bases and J lost 7; bases outside the gene matches: 4. The CDR3 has 13 amino acids. Germline V gives CDR1 MNHNY, CDR2 SVGAGI (reference sequence). The CDR3 DNA follows: TGTGCCAGCAGGGGACAGGGCGGGCAGCCCCAGCATTTT. Amino acid sequence: CASRGQGGQPQHF.

The chain joins TRBV7-8 to TRBJ2-1, with 7 bases matching TRBD2. Trimming at V came to 5 bases and at J to 4 bases, leaving 17 bases not matched to a gene. The CDR3 has 18 amino acids. CDR1 and CDR2 from the germline V gene are SGHVS and FQNEAQ. This CDR3 reads CASSLLPTKAGFYNEQFF. CDR3 coding DNA: TGTGCCAGCAGCCTACTGCCCACGAAAGCGGGATTTTACAATGAGCAGTTCTTC.

This rearrangement joins TRBV30 to TRBJ1-2; TRBD1 is a possible D gene (5 bases). The CDR3 sequence is 13 residues long. V was cut by 5 bases and J by 0 bases, with 10 bases left in between. Germline V gene data show CDR1 as GTSNPN and CDR2 as SVGIG (reference sequence). The CDR3 spells CAWDRSTNYGYTF. CDR3 nucleotide sequence: TGTGCCTGGGACAGATCTACTAACTATGGCTACACCTTC. Supplemented by reference TRBV30 and TRBJ1-2, the full variable domain reads SQTIHQWPATLVQPVGSPLSLECTVEGTSNPNLYWYRQAAGRGLQLLFYSVGIGQISSEVPQNLSASRPQDRQFILSSKKLLLSDSGFYLCAWDRSTNYGYTFGSGTRLTVV.

A single count supports this clone. This chain joins TRBV5-8 and TRBJ2-1; TRBD2 matches 8 bases. V shed 2 bases, J shed 8 bases, and the junction held 6 bases outside the gene matches. CDR3 length: 14 amino acids. CDR1 is SGHTS and CDR2 is YDEGEE in the germline V gene. CDR3 sequence: CASSFSGSGDEQFF. CDR3 coding DNA: TGTGCCAGCAGCTTCAGCGGGAGTGGAGATGAGCAGTTCTTC.

This chain's CDR3 is CASSPRGGAYEQYF. The CDR3 nucleotides are TGTGCCAGCAGTCCGCGTGGGGGGGCGTACGAGCAGTACTTC. The chain uses TRBV6-5 and TRBJ2-7; tentatively, D is TRBD2 (7 bases). CDR1 and CDR2 (germline): MNHEY, SVGAGI. V was pared by 5 bases and J by 4 bases, with 15 bases between. The CDR3 runs 14 residues.

The chain employs TRBV5-4 and TRBJ1-1; D perhaps matches TRBD1 (5 bases). CDR1 SGHNT and CDR2 YYREEE come from the germline V gene (reference sequence). The CDR3 covers 15 residues. V was cut by 5 bases and J by 1 base, with 15 bases left in between. CDR3 bases: TGTGCCAGCAGTCCGGGGGGTACCGCGAACACTGAAGCTTTCTTT. Protein: CASSPGGTANTEAFF.

The chain joins TRBV7-2 to TRBJ2-1; 9 nucleotides line up with TRBD1. The junction had 5 bases not matched to a gene; V was cut back by 2 bases and J by 6 bases. CDR1 is SGHTA and CDR2 is FQGNSA in the germline V gene. The CDR3 is 15 amino acids. CDR3 in amino acids: CASSLTGQGANEQFF. The CDR3 nucleotides are TGTGCCAGCAGCTTAACGGGACAGGGCGCCAATGAGCAGTTCTTC.

The CDR3 loop reads CASSSHPNGYTF. CDR3 DNA sequence: TGTGCCAGCAGTTCCCATCCTAATGGCTACACCTTC. The gene calls are TRBV12-3 or TRBV12-4 and TRBJ1-2; D is ambiguous. The CDR3 has 12 amino acids. V was shortened by 4 bases and J by 6 bases, with 9 bases between the two germline ends.

The chain is built from TRBV2 and TRBJ2-5; 10 bases are a match to TRBD2. V trimming: 7 bases; J trimming: 5 bases; junction bases outside the gene matches: 10. Germline CDR1 reads SNHLY; CDR2 reads FYNNEI. The CDR3 has 15 residues. The CDR3 protein is CASNPSGRFRETQYF. Written as DNA, the CDR3 is TGTGCCAGCAATCCTAGCGGGAGATTCAGGGAGACCCAGTACTTC.

The rearrangement uses TRBV27 and TRBJ2-2, with TRBD1 identical over 8 bases. The length of the CDR3 is 14 residues. Looked up from germline, CDR1 is MNHEY and CDR2 is SMNVEV (reference sequence). Losses at the gene ends were 4 bases for V and 5 bases for J; bases not matched to a gene: 3. As DNA, the CDR3 is TGTGCCAGCAGTTCAGACAGGGGTACCGGGGAGCTGTTTTTT. It codes for CASSSDRGTGELFF.

The rearrangement uses TRBV2 and TRBJ2-2; 10 bases are shared with TRBD2. Per the germline V gene, CDR1 is SNHLY and CDR2 is FYNNEI. V shed 2 bases, J shed 3 bases, and the junction held 3 bases outside the gene matches. CDR3 length: 16 residues. The CDR3 nucleotides are TGTGCCAGCAGTGAACAAGCGGGAGGGGACACCGGGGAGCTGTTTTTT. Protein sequence: CASSEQAGGDTGELFF. Full variable domain (outside the CDR3, taken from reference TRBV2 and TRBJ2-2): EPEVTQTPSHQVTQMGQEVILRCVPISNHLYFYWYRQILGQKVEFLVSFYNNEISEKSEIFDDQFSVERPDGSNFTLKIRSTKLEDSAMYFCASSEQAGGDTGELFFGEGSRLTVL.

The chain links TRBV9 to TRBJ2-3; D is undetermined. This CDR3 spans 17 amino acids. The V and J ends lost 3 bases and 0 bases respectively, with 17 bases between them. Germline assignment: CDR1 SGDLS and CDR2 YYNGEE. CDR3 residues: CASSARFSDTSTDTQYF. Written as DNA, the CDR3 is TGTGCCAGCAGCGCCCGGTTTAGTGATACTAGCACAGATACGCAGTATTTT.

This clone was seen a few times. The chain is built from TRBV18 and TRBJ1-6, with D unresolved. Germline values: CDR1 KGHSH, CDR2 LQKENI. The CDR3 totals 14 residues. V lost 2 bases and J lost 8, with 10 bases in between. For the CDR3, the DNA is TGTGCCAGCTCACCAACCGCGCGGGATTCACCCCTCCACTTT. Protein product: CASSPTARDSPLHF. Complete variable domain (other parts from reference TRBV18 and TRBJ1-6): NAGVMQNPRHLVRRRGQEARLRCSPMKGHSHVYWYRQLPEEGLKFMVYLQKENIIDESGMPKERFSAEFPKEGPSILRIQQVVRGDSAAYFCASSPTARDSPLHFGNGTRLTVT.

The chain uses TRBV6-6 and TRBJ2-6; TRBD2 aligns across 7 bases. The CDR3 extends over 17 amino acids. Trimming removed 5 bases from V and 0 bases from J; junction bases left unmatched: 7. Germline lookup yields CDR1 MNHNY and CDR2 SVGAGI (reference sequence). As DNA, the CDR3 is TGTGCCAGCAGTCTGGGGGGGTACTCCTCTGGGGCCAACGTCCTGACTTTC. Translated, it gives CASSLGGYSSGANVLTF.

This clone was detected once. The rearrangement links TRBV3-1 (or the pseudogene TRBV3-2) to TRBJ1-1, with D possibly matching TRBD1 (5 bases). The V end was cut by 7 bases, the J end by 6 bases, with 12 bases between. Germline V gene lookup returns CDR1 LGHDT and CDR2 YNNKEL (reference sequence). The CDR3 has 12 residues. CDR3 residues: CASKSIQAEAFF. CDR3 DNA: TGTGCCAGCAAATCGATACAGGCTGAAGCTTTCTTT.

The chain has TRBV18 and TRBJ2-1; the match to TRBD1 covers 9 bases. The CDR3 covers 18 residues. After removal of 1 base from V and 12 bases from J, the junction contained 19 bases not matched to a gene. The germline CDR1 and CDR2 sequences are KGHSH and LQKENI. The DNA for the CDR3 is TGTGCCAGCTCACCACTCTTCTCCCGACAGACAGGGGGACCTTTGCAGTTCTTC. This encodes CASSPLFSRQTGGPLQFF.

The genes are TRBV24-1 and TRBJ2-3; 16 nucleotides match TRBD2. The CDR3 is made up of 19 amino acids. The J segment lost 3 bases and the V segment lost 4 bases, leaving 9 bases of the junction unmatched. Germline CDR1 KGHDR, CDR2 SFDVKD. The CDR3 bases are TGTGCCACCAGTGACATGGGGACTAGCGGGAGGGGGAGGACAGATACGCAGTATTTT. Amino acids: CATSDMGTSGRGRTDTQYF.

In this sample, this clone turned up once. V gene TRBV4-1 combines with J gene TRBJ2-3, with D maybe TRBD2 (5 bases). CDR1 is MGHRA and CDR2 is YSYEKL in the germline V gene. This CDR3 is built from 15 residues. Trimming removed 1 base from V and 4 bases from J, with 12 bases in between. For the CDR3, the DNA is TGCGCCAGCAGCCAAGTCAGGCTAGCCCCAGATACGCAGTATTTT. It codes for CASSQVRLAPDTQYF.

V usage is TRBV25-1 and J usage is TRBJ2-5; a weak D match, TRBD1 (6 bases). CDR3 length: 13 amino acids. Trimming cost V 6 bases and J 2 bases, with 10 bases left between them. Germline CDR1 MGHDK, CDR2 SYGVNS. CDR3 bases: TGTGCCAGCAGCCAACAGGGACAAGAGACCCAGTACTTC. Amino acids: CASSQQGQETQYF.

The gene calls are TRBV24-1 and TRBJ2-2; TRBD1 matches 7 bases. V lost 6 bases, J lost 4 bases, and 7 bases stayed unmatched. The CDR3 length is 15 residues. The germline CDR1 and CDR2 sequences are KGHDR and SFDVKD. The CDR3 protein is CATSTRDRLTGELFF. CDR3 nucleotides: TGTGCCACCAGTACCCGGGACAGACTCACCGGGGAGCTGTTTTTT.

CDR3 in amino acids: CASSYSKNTEAFF. Here the CDR3 DNA reads TGCGCCAGCAGTTACAGCAAGAACACTGAAGCTTTCTTT. The chain uses TRBV5-1 and TRBJ1-1; D unresolved. Per the germline V gene, CDR1 is SGHRS and CDR2 is YFSETQ. Trimming removed 5 bases at V and 1 base at J, with 9 bases between. CDR3 length: 13 residues.

J is TRBJ2-7 and V is TRBV15; TRBD2 matches 9 bases. The CDR3 consists of 14 residues. The germline V gene has CDR1 LNHNV and CDR2 YYDKDF (reference sequence). The V and J ends lost 5 bases and 5 bases, in that order; junction bases with no gene match: 7. Written as DNA, the CDR3 is TGTGCCACCAGCGCCAGCGGGAGGAGACACGAGCAGTACGTC. It is translated as CATSASGRRHEQYV.

The CDR3: CASKQTSGLNIQYF. The CDR3, as DNA: TGTGCCAGCAAGCAGACTAGCGGGCTAAACATTCAGTACTTC. The chain joins TRBV28 to TRBJ2-4, with 10 nucleotides matching TRBD2. This CDR3 is 14 amino acids long. V was clipped by 7 bases and J by 6 bases; unmatched bases: 6. Germline lookup yields CDR1 MDHEN and CDR2 SYDVKM.

The chain combines TRBV30 with TRBJ1-5; 7 bases agree with TRBD1. V was clipped by 2 bases and J by 4 bases; unmatched bases: 11. Germline V gene lookup returns CDR1 GTSNPN and CDR2 SVGIG (reference sequence). The CDR3 spans 16 residues. CDR3 DNA: TGTGCCTGGAGTCCACGGACCGGGACAGTTAATCAGCCCCAGCATTTT. This encodes CAWSPRTGTVNQPQHF.

The chain is built from TRBV6-6 and TRBJ1-4; no definite D call. Germline lookup yields CDR1 MNHNY and CDR2 SVGAGI (reference sequence). The CDR3 is 15 amino acids. V was pared by 6 bases and J by 4 bases, with 15 bases between. The CDR3: CASSFSSAGNEKLFF. In DNA, the CDR3 is TGTGCCAGCAGCTTTTCCTCAGCGGGTAATGAAAAACTGTTTTTT.

V gene TRBV25-1 combines with J gene TRBJ2-3, with TRBD2 identical over 7 bases. Trimming took 3 bases from V and 1 from J; bases not matched to a gene: 7. CDR3 length equals 16 residues. Germline loops: CDR1 MGHDK, CDR2 SYGVNS. The CDR3, as DNA: TGTGCCAGCAGTGATCAAAATAGCGGGCGCACAGATACGCAGTATTTT. This sequence encodes CASSDQNSGRTDTQYF.